This T cell receptor beta chain was recorded in a study of blood T cells in healthy people across ages (dated by TCRdb to the mid-2010s). Background for the entire study: In model experiments, roughly one uniquely barcoded TCR beta cDNA molecule per two T cells was captured by template switching. The study analyzed two additional independent replicas of 1 million unique cDNA reads from the same blood draw for two donors, one aged 18 to 30 and one aged 80 or older. Age-related changes in TCR beta repertoire diversity were measured in the study by deep sequencing normalized with unique cDNA molecular identifiers. The donors were divided into four age groups: young (average around 16 years), middle-aged (about 40), aged (about 61) and long-lived (around 80). To avoid experimental bias, donors of different ages were distributed randomly across sequencing lanes.

On this clonotype itself: The antigen it binds to is not known. Just one base apart from a much larger clone, this may be a read error.

The protocol used for the library was 5' RACE. The instrument given in TCRdb is Illumina HiSeq 2500. A second PCR of about 6 to 11 cycles was run with a J-beta primer mix and a sample-barcoded 5' primer. A unique molecular identifier was introduced onto each TCR beta cDNA molecule by a template-switch 5' adaptor carrying 12 random nucleotides. At least 3 million CDR3-containing paired-end reads were obtained from each sample. All of the RNA was converted into first-strand cDNA using the Mint cDNA synthesis kit, with a TRBC-specific oligonucleotide serving as the primer. Following uracil-DNA glycosylase treatment, all cDNA underwent a first 18-cycle PCR with the universal primers M1SS and BC2_uni_R. Under the source paper's analysis protocol: Normalization of each sample was performed by random selection of 1 million high-quality reads, each carrying a distinct molecular identifier. Instead of being binned into consensus sequences, reads with shared molecular identifiers were discarded. MiTCR, with a Q25 quality threshold and the strictest error-elimination algorithm, was used for CDR3 identification, clonotype clustering and error correction. A nonparametric unseen species model using Euler transformation provided a lower-bound estimate of total TCR beta diversity. TCRdb cleaned the public reads at Q25 with fastp, built clones with MiXCR and kept in-frame beta chains. Entries that share a CDR3 protein sequence are merged under the most common genes and DNA. TCRdb's processing, not the authors', yielded these V and J calls. The sample table shows hundreds of thousands of distinct CDR3 sequences, and about 28% are seen once. The ten most abundant clones make up 15% to 20% of the sample.

What the research found in general, with its limitations: Because donor CMV infection status was unknown, age-related changes in expanded clonotypes were potentially confounded. Bulk unsorted PBMC profiling prevented conclusive comparison of naive and antigen-experienced compartments. Observed TCR beta diversity per million T cells fell roughly linearly with age, and a significant reduction was already apparent by age roughly 41. Estimates of total diversity from one million sequenced T cells were regarded as lower bounds and underestimates. There was a strong correlation between observed TCR beta diversity and the percentage of naive T cells measured by flow cytometry. Compared with the aged group, the long-lived group had more naive CD4+ T cells, fewer expanded clones and increased TCR diversity, a pattern suggesting age selection.

V lost 2 bases and J lost 0 bases; the stretch between them is 11 bases long. The CDR1 and CDR2 encoded by the germline V gene (reference sequence) are SEHNR and FQNEAQ. Reading from cysteine to phenylalanine, the CDR3 counts 15 amino acids. This entry keeps only the CDR3 DNA: 45 bases, framed from base 1. Donors were a few dozen systemically healthy Caucasian individuals from Russia aged 6 to 90 years. About 10 milliliters of peripheral blood were collected from each donor into EDTA-treated Vacutainer tubes. Ficoll-Paque density-gradient centrifugation was used to isolate PBMCs, with at least 6 million per sample. Total RNA was extracted from PBMCs with Trizol reagent, with at least 6 micrograms obtained per sample. For every donor, an aliquot of PBMCs went through flow cytometry to measure the percentages of naive CD45RAhigh/CD27high T cells.

The chain is assembled from TRBV7-9 and TRBJ2-7, with no confidently assigned D gene. This clonotype was sampled from a woman aged 80 or older in good health. The source material was blood. In nucleotides, the sequence is TGTGCCAGCAGCTTAACGGTTCAGAACTCCTACGAGCAGTACTTC. The resulting protein is CASSLTVQNSYEQYF. The CDR3 plus the reference TRBV7-9 and TRBJ2-7 genes for the other parts give the full variable domain: DTGVSQNPRHKITKRGQNVTFRCDPISEHNRLYWYRQTLGQGPEFLTYFQNEAQLEKSRLLSDRFSAERPKGSFSTLEIQRTEQGDSAMYLCASSLTVQNSYEQYFGPGTRLTVT.